The rows below give T cell receptor beta chains drawn from one sample of a study of cytomegalovirus exposure and HLA in healthy donors. Assay used: immunoSEQ multiplex PCR; TCRdb lists only in-frame clones, some missing. The sample holds about 200,000 clones. The sample consisted of PBMCs. The receptors originated from a girl aged 2-10 years in good health and CMV-seropositive. The conserved cysteine and the conserved F or W are not part of the CDR3 here.

v_gene,j_gene,CDR3aa
TRBV19,TRBJ2-2,ASSIEVGGAGNTGELF
TRBV6-5,TRBJ2-3,ASRSSGLTADTQY
TRBV5-1,TRBJ2-1,ASSATGLAGVDEQF
TRBV2,TRBJ2-5,ASSESKLAGGSETQY
TRBV5-1,TRBJ2-7,ASSSGAGSGYEQY
TRBV18,TRBJ2-7,ASSPALADYEQY
TRBV4-1,TRBJ2-1,ASSQDKVGEGDNEQF
TRBV7-9,TRBJ2-5,ASSLESRSGGETQY
TRBV28,TRBJ2-7,ASSPPGQGINEQY
TRBV13,TRBJ1-2,ASSLDRDSQGNYGYT
TRBV27,TRBJ2-2,ASTRRLAANTGELF
TRBV7-2,TRBJ2-5,ASSLGGLEGTQY
TRBV18,.,ASSPNTPDQGAYEQY
TRBV28,TRBJ1-4,ASSRWGVNEKLF
TRBV19,TRBJ2-6,ASRGGGANVLT
TRBV28,TRBJ2-1,ASSTRNYNEQF